The present T cell receptor beta chain was sequenced within a study of T cells in Graves' hyperthyroidism and ophthalmopathy. Amplification of TCR beta CDR3 regions used RNA as the template. A set of HTBI primers served as the primers for a first-round RT-PCR of the TCR CDR3. Via MiXCR, TCRdb re-called the multiplex PCR reads, giving one row per CDR3 protein. The data hold more than 500,000 distinct CDR3 sequences, with 46% observed a single time. Only a few counts were recorded for this clonotype. This CDR3 region has 12 residues. The V segment lost 4 bases and the J segment 11 bases; nucleotides outside the gene matches: 7. The V gene's germline CDR1 is MDHEN and CDR2 SYDVKM.

Sample: peripheral blood or thyroid tissue (not recorded which). The clonotype comes from an adult woman with Graves' disease, either hyperthyroidism or ophthalmopathy (not recorded which). The chain employs TRBV28 and TRBJ1-2, with TRBD1 identical over 7 bases. This CDR3 reads CASSSGQRTYTF. In nucleotides, the CDR3 is TGTGCCAGCAGTTCGGGACAGCGGACTTACACCTTC.